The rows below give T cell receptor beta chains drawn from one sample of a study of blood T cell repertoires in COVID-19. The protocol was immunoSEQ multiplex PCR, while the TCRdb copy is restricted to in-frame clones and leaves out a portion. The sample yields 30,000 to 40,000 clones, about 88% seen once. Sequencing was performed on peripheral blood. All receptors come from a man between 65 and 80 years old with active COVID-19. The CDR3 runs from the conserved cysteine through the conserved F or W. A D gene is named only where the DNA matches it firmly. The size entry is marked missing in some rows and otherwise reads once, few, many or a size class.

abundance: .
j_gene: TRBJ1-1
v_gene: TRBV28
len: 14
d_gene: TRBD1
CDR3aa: CASSLTGAGTEAFF
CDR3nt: TGTGCCAGCAGCCTAACAGGGGCGGGCACTGAAGCTTTCTTT

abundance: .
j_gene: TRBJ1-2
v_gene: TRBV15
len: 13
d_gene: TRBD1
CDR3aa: CATSIDRGYGYTF
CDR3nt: TGTGCCACCAGTATTGACAGGGGCTATGGCTACACCTTC

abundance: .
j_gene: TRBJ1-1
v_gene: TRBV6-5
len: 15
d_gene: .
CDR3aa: CASSYSPKTLTEAFF
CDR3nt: TGTGCCAGCAGTTACTCTCCCAAAACTCTCACTGAAGCTTTCTTT

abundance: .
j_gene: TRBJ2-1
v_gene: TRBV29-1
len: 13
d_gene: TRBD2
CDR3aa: CIAAGGGNNEQFF
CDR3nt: TGCATCGCGGCCGGGGGAGGGAACAATGAGCAGTTCTTC

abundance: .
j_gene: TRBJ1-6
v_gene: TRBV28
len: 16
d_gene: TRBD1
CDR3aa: CASSTQRQGYNSPLHF
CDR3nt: TGTGCCAGCAGTACACAACGACAGGGTTATAATTCACCCCTCCACTTT

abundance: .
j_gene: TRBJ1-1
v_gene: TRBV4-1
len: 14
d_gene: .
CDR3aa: CASSQVSQGFEAFF
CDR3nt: TGCGCCAGCAGCCAAGTAAGCCAGGGATTTGAGGCTTTCTTT

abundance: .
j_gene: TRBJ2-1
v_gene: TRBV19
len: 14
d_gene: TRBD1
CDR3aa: CASSIGGTGVQQFF
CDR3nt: TGTGCCAGTAGTATAGGGGGGACAGGGGTGCAGCAGTTCTTC

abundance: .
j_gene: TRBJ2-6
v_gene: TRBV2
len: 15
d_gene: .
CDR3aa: CASSRTASGANVLTF
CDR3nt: TGTGCCAGCAGTCGGACAGCCTCTGGGGCCAACGTCCTGACTTTC

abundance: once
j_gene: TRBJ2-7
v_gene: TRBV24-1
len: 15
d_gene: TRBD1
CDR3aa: CATSDRTGGRIEQYF
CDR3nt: TGTGCCACCAGTGACCGGACAGGGGGTCGGATTGAGCAGTACTTC

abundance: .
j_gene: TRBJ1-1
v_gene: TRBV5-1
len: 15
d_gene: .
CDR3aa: CASSPDRVTNTEAFF
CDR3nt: TGCGCCAGCAGCCCGGACAGAGTAACGAACACTGAAGCTTTCTTT

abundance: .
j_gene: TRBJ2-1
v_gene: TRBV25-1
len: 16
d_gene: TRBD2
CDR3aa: CASSDNRLAGLNEQFF
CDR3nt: TGTGCCAGCAGTGACAACCGACTAGCGGGGCTCAATGAGCAGTTCTTC

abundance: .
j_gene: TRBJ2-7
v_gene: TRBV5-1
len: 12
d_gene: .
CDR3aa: CASSLVGAEQYF
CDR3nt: TGCGCCAGCAGCTTGGTGGGGGCCGAGCAGTACTTC

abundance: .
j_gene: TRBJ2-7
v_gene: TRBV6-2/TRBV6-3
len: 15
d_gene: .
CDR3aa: CASSYSSGLLYEQYF
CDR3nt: TGTGCCAGCAGTTACTCGTCAGGGTTACTCTACGAGCAGTACTTC

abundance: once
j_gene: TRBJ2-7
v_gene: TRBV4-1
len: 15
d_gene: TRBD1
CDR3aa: CASSQEIQGPYEQYF
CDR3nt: TGCGCCAGCAGCCAAGAAATACAGGGGCCCTACGAGCAGTACTTC

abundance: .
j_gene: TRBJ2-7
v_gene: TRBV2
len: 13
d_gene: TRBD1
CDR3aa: CASTGGPLDEQYF
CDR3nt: TGTGCCAGTACAGGGGGCCCATTGGACGAGCAGTACTTC

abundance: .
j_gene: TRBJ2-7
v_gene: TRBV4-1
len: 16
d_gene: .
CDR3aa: CASSQNERTSTYEQYF
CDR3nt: TGCGCCAGCAGCCAGAATGAGCGGACCTCGACCTACGAGCAGTACTTC